This paragraph reports one T cell receptor (beta chain). This was the immunoSEQ v3 assay. Method: immunoSEQ multiplex PCR; TCRdb's copy keeps in-frame clones and lacks some. Here the sample spans more than 20,000 clones, 63% being singletons. Time point of the sample: pre-treatment sample, taken before nivolumab and TIL therapy. Most excised metastases sampled were pleural nodules or supraclavicular lymph nodes. Progressing patients received lymphodepletion, expanded TIL infusion and IL-2. These data come from a study of TIL therapy for anti-PD-1-resistant metastatic lung cancer. V was pared by 0 bases and J by 4 bases, with 16 bases between. This CDR3 has 16 residues. Per the germline V gene, CDR1 is MNHNS and CDR2 is SASEGT.

The TCR was taken from a woman aged 30 to 85 with non-small cell lung cancer. The rearrangement joins TRBV6-1 to TRBJ2-7; D tentatively reads TRBD1 or TRBD2 (5 bases each). Sequenced material: tumor tissue, taken at baseline. The CDR3 bases are TGTGCCAGCAGTGAAGCTGGGGCCGGGATGGGTTACGAGCAGTACTTC. Residues: CASSEAGAGMGYEQYF.